The present entry profiles one TCR beta chain with its context. Its antigen is unknown. Assayed TCR templates numbered some 9.3 x 10^4 for each sample. Measured with immunoSEQ multiplex PCR; TCRdb has only the in-frame clones, and not every one. The data hold approximately 100,000 clones, with 93% observed a single time. The data derive from a study of siplizumab effects on memory and regulatory T cells. Study results and caveats: The apparent diversity of naive T cells exceeded that of memory cells, and naive T cells seemed to make a major contribution to the alloresponse. Most alloreactive clones went unmapped to unstimulated subsets; only a minor fraction mapped. Roughly 80-96% of proliferating CD4+ or CD8+ clones lacked an assignable naive or memory phenotype.

This receptor was obtained from a human donor in good health. Input material: non-Treg CD4+ T cells sorted from blood.

Written as DNA, the CDR3 is TGCGCCAGCAGCCAAGTCGAGAACACTGAAGCTTTCTTT. Translating it yields CASSQVENTEAFF. The chain joins TRBV4-3 to TRBJ1-1; D gene uncertain. Germline loops: CDR1 LGHNA, CDR2 YSLEER. The CDR3 consists of 13 residues. V lost 1 base, J lost 1 base, and 4 bases lay in between.